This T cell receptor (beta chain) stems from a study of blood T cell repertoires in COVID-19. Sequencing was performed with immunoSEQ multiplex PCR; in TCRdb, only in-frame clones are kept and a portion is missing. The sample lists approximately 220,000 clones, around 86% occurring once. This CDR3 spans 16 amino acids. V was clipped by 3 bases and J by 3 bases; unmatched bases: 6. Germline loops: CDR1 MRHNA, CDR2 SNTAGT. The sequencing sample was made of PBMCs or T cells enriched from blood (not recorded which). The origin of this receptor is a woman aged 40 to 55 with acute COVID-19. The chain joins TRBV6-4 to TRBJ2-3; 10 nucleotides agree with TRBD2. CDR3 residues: CASSELAGDSTDTQYF. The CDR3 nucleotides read TGTGCCAGCAGTGAGCTAGCGGGGGATTCAACAGATACGCAGTATTTT.